These T cell receptor beta chains were read from a single sample in a study of blood T cell repertoires in COVID-19. The table came from immunoSEQ multiplex PCR; TCRdb's copy has only in-frame clones and leaves some out. The sample includes 350,000 to 450,000 clones, roughly 90% of them seen just once. Material for sequencing was PBMCs or T cells enriched from blood (not recorded which). The receptors here all came from a woman in her 30s who had recovered from COVID-19. CDR3s include the opening cysteine and the closing phenylalanine or tryptophan. D genes are given only for firm matches. Clone size is given for some rows only: seen once, a few or many times, or a class if the clone is expanded.

V	size	D	J	CDR3	DNA
TRBV9	.	.	TRBJ2-3	CASSGWRGSSTDTQYF	TGTGCCAGCAGCGGGTGGCGAGGGTCTAGCACAGATACGCAGTATTTT
TRBV7-2	few	TRBD1	TRBJ1-1	CASSSQGRRTEAFF	TGTGCCAGCAGCTCACAGGGGAGGAGAACTGAAGCTTTCTTT
TRBV7-3	.	TRBD2	TRBJ2-7	CASSLWGSGYEQYF	TGTGCCAGCAGCTTATGGGGTAGCGGGTACGAGCAGTACTTC
TRBV6-5	.	.	TRBJ1-2	CASSLDSTYYGYTF	TGTGCCAGCAGTTTGGACAGCACCTACTATGGCTACACCTTC
TRBV9	.	.	TRBJ2-1	CASSLPPSSSYNEQFF	TGTGCCAGCAGCTTGCCGCCCTCCAGCTCCTACAATGAGCAGTTCTTC
TRBV30	.	.	TRBJ1-4	CAWSVLGGRKKLFF	TGTGCCTGGAGTGTATTGGGGGGGAGAAAAAAACTGTTTTTT
TRBV7-9	once	TRBD1	TRBJ2-7	CASSLPGQASYEQYF	TGTGCCAGCAGCCTTCCGGGACAGGCATCCTACGAGCAGTACTTC
TRBV5-6	.	TRBD1	TRBJ1-5	CASSYRQGAGYQPQHF	TGTGCCAGCAGCTACCGACAGGGGGCCGGGTATCAGCCCCAGCATTTT
TRBV7-3	.	.	TRBJ1-6	CASSLNLGGPLHF	TGTGCCAGCAGCCTTAACCTGGGGGGACCCCTCCACTTT
TRBV4-3	.	TRBD1	TRBJ2-3	CASSQDGTEETDTQYF	TGCGCCAGCAGCCAAGATGGGACAGAGGAAACAGATACGCAGTATTTT
TRBV2	.	TRBD2	TRBJ2-7	CASLGLAGGPWSEQYF	TGTGCCAGCCTAGGACTAGCGGGAGGGCCGTGGAGTGAGCAGTACTTC
TRBV18	.	TRBD1	TRBJ1-5	CASSLDRGSNQPQHF	TGTGCCAGCTCTCTTGACAGGGGGAGCAATCAGCCCCAGCATTTT
TRBV7-2	.	TRBD2	TRBJ2-3	CASSLLAGGVTDTQYF	TGTGCCAGCAGCTTATTAGCGGGGGGGGTCACAGATACGCAGTATTTT
TRBV5-1	once	TRBD2	TRBJ2-1	CASTKLLAGYNEQFF	TGCGCCAGCACCAAGCTACTAGCGGGGTACAATGAGCAGTTCTTC
TRBV5-1	.	TRBD2	TRBJ2-3	CASSWTLAGGVADTQYF	TGCGCCAGCAGCTGGACGCTAGCGGGGGGTGTGGCAGATACGCAGTATTTT
TRBV19	.	.	TRBJ1-2	CASSTRSADGYTF	TGTGCCAGTAGTACAAGGTCGGCGGATGGCTACACCTTC
TRBV4-1	.	.	TRBJ2-1	CASSQEIFELAFGEQFF	TGCGCCAGCAGCCAAGAAATATTCGAACTAGCTTTTGGTGAGCAGTTCTTC
TRBV27	.	.	TRBJ2-5	CASSLQGIETQYF	TGTGCCAGCAGTTTACAGGGAATAGAGACCCAGTACTTC
TRBV9	.	TRBD1	TRBJ1-5	CASSEGTAFNQPQHF	TGTGCCAGCAGCGAGGGGACAGCCTTCAATCAGCCCCAGCATTTT
TRBV20-1	.	TRBD1	TRBJ1-1	CSASFQGGNTEAFF	TGCAGTGCTAGTTTTCAGGGGGGGAACACTGAAGCTTTCTTT
TRBV28	.	TRBD1	TRBJ2-6	CASRDLIRQGADVLTF	TGTGCCAGCAGAGACCTGATCCGACAGGGGGCTGACGTCCTGACTTTC
TRBV4-2	.	.	TRBJ1-5	CASSEENSNQPQHF	TGTGCCAGCAGTGAAGAGAATAGCAATCAGCCCCAGCATTTT
TRBV4-3	.	.	TRBJ1-3	CASSQEDLRDSGNTIYF	TGCGCCAGCAGCCAAGAAGATCTACGGGACTCTGGAAACACCATATATTTT
TRBV2	.	TRBD1	TRBJ2-4	CASSDWQGAGKNIQYF	TGTGCCAGCAGTGATTGGCAGGGGGCGGGCAAAAACATTCAGTACTTC
TRBV7-3	.	TRBD1	TRBJ2-7	CASSLTGQVGYEQYF	TGTGCCAGCAGCTTAACGGGACAGGTGGGGTACGAGCAGTACTTC
TRBV28	.	TRBD2	TRBJ2-3	CASSRLAGSTDTQYF	TGTGCCAGCAGTAGACTAGCGGGAAGCACAGATACGCAGTATTTT
TRBV28	.	TRBD2	TRBJ2-5	CASSSPGLAGIETQYF	TGTGCCAGCAGTTCCCCGGGACTAGCGGGTATAGAGACCCAGTACTTC
TRBV28	.	TRBD2	TRBJ2-6	CASSFLAGGPNGANVLTF	TGTGCCAGCAGTTTTCTAGCGGGAGGGCCTAATGGGGCCAACGTCCTGACTTTC
TRBV19	.	TRBD1	TRBJ1-4	CASSPGQGFEKLFF	TGTGCCAGTAGCCCGGGACAGGGATTTGAAAAACTGTTTTTT
TRBV5-1	.	.	TRBJ2-2	CASSLAPTNTGELFF	TGCGCCAGCAGCTTGGCGCCGACAAACACCGGGGAGCTGTTTTTT
TRBV7-9	once	TRBD1	TRBJ2-1	CASLLEGQGGYEQFF	TGTGCCAGCCTCCTAGAGGGACAGGGGGGGTATGAGCAGTTCTTC
TRBV5-1	.	.	TRBJ1-3	CASSLGAGQISGNTIYF	TGCGCCAGCAGCTTGGGGGCCGGACAGATCTCTGGAAACACCATATATTTT
TRBV7-9	.	.	TRBJ1-3	CASSPKEGAGNTIYF	TGTGCCAGCAGCCCGAAGGAGGGCGCTGGAAACACCATATATTTT
TRBV5-6	.	TRBD2	TRBJ2-2	CASRQGLLAGGAGELFF	TGTGCCAGCAGACAAGGTCTCCTCGCGGGGGGTGCCGGGGAGCTGTTTTTT
TRBV30	.	.	TRBJ2-1	CAWGGASEQFF	TGTGCCTGGGGGGGGGCTAGCGAGCAGTTCTTC
TRBV15	few	TRBD1	TRBJ2-3	CATSLRDRETDTQYF	TGTGCCACCAGCCTCCGGGACAGGGAGACAGATACGCAGTATTTT
TRBV7-9	few	TRBD2	TRBJ2-7	CASSLAEGTSGKRYF	TGTGCCAGCAGCTTAGCCGAAGGGACTAGCGGGAAACGGTACTTC
TRBV6-5	.	TRBD1	TRBJ1-3	CASSTSRGSGNTIYF	TGTGCCAGCAGCACTAGCAGGGGGTCTGGAAACACCATATATTTT
TRBV27	.	TRBD1	TRBJ1-2	CASRGTGRGAVGYTF	TGTGCCAGCAGAGGGACAGGGAGAGGGGCCGTGGGCTACACCTTC
TRBV7-9	.	TRBD1	TRBJ1-6	CASSLRTGGSYNSPLHF	TGTGCCAGCAGCTTAAGGACAGGGGGCTCCTATAATTCACCCCTCCACTTT